The 22 T cell receptor beta chains below were found in one sample sequenced in a study of T cell clonality in common variable immunodeficiency. Sequenced by immunoSEQ multiplex PCR; TCRdb stores in-frame clones only, minus some. Altogether fewer than 75,000 clones were found in the sample, and no singletons occur. The sequenced sample was peripheral blood mononuclear cells. The receptors come from a person aged 18 to 75 in good health.

This clone was seen at least ten times. The read terminates 3 residues ahead of where the CDR3 ends, so the germline J gene completes it. The chain carries TRBV7-6 and TRBJ2-5; 10 bases agree with TRBD1. CDR3 size: 15 residues. CDR1 is SGHVS, CDR2 FNYEAQ, per germline. The ends lost 1 base at V and 5 bases at J; junction bases unmatched: 4. The CDR3 sequence: CASSLGQGARETQYF. CDR3 DNA (partial): TGTGCCAGCAGCTTAGGACAGGGGGCTAGGGAGACC.

This clone showed up many times. The CDR3 end lies 3 residues beyond the end of the read and is filled in from the germline J gene. This chain connects TRBV6-1 to TRBJ1-1, with D perhaps matching TRBD1 (6 bases). Germline V gives CDR1 MNHNS, CDR2 SASEGT. The CDR3 is 14 amino acids. Between the trimmed V and J ends, which lost 3 bases and 1 base, there was a span of 9 bases. The CDR3 DNA, read in part, is TGTGCCAGCAGTGATGGACAGAGGAACACTGAA. Translating gives CASSDGQRNTE. The whole CDR3 sequence is CASSDGQRNTEAFF.

This clone was recorded many times. The read ends 3 residues early relative to the CDR3; the germline J gene fills the gap. The chain links TRBV20-1 to TRBJ2-7, with D tentatively TRBD2 (6 bases). The CDR3 has 14 residues. The V end was cut by 6 bases, the J end by 2 bases, with 17 bases between. Germline lookup yields CDR1 DFQATT and CDR2 SNEGSKA (reference sequence). The sequenced CDR3 bases are TGCAGTGCGTACGCCTCTAGCGAACCCTACGAG. This codes for CSAYASSEPYE. The whole CDR3 is CSAYASSEPYEQYF.

The sample holds many counts of this clone. The CDR3 end lies 3 residues beyond the end of the read and is filled in from the germline J gene. This chain connects TRBV5-1 to TRBJ2-3; possible D gene TRBD1, 7 bases. The ends were cut back, 3 bases at V and 2 bases at J, with 13 bases in the middle. CDR1 is SGHRS and CDR2 is YFSETQ in the germline V gene. This CDR3 is 15 amino acids long. CDR3 DNA (partial): TGCGCCAGCAGCTCGAGACAGGGACTCACAGATACG. This gives the protein CASSSRQGLTDT. The whole CDR3 region reads CASSSRQGLTDTQYF.

In this sample, this clone turned up many times. The read terminates 3 residues ahead of where the CDR3 ends, so the germline J gene completes it. The chain combines TRBV4-1 with TRBJ2-2; 14 bases line up with TRBD2. The J segment lost 5 bases and the V segment lost 3 bases, leaving 2 bases of the junction unmatched. Germline values: CDR1 MGHRA, CDR2 YSYEKL. CDR3 length equals 16 residues. The CDR3 DNA, read in part, is TGCGCCAGCAGCCATGGGACTAGCGGGAGAACCGGGGAG. It encodes CASSHGTSGRTGE. The whole CDR3 reads CASSHGTSGRTGELFF.

This clone showed up many times. The read comes to an end 3 residues before the CDR3 does, leaving the germline J gene to fill in the end. The V call is TRBV7-3, the J call TRBJ2-3; 7 positions agree with TRBD2. This CDR3 comprises 16 residues. Losses at the gene ends were 1 base for V and 1 base for J; bases not matched to a gene: 5. Germline V gene lookup returns CDR1 SGHTA and CDR2 FQGTGA. The sequenced CDR3 bases are TGTGCCAGCAGCTTAAACGGGGGGTTAGGCACAGATACG. Protein sequence: CASSLNGGLGTDT. The whole CDR3 region reads CASSLNGGLGTDTQYF.

This clone has ten or more counts. The read stops 3 residues short of the end of the CDR3; the missing end is completed from the germline J gene. This rearrangement joins TRBV6-2 or TRBV6-3 to TRBJ2-7; TRBD2 matches 8 bases. This CDR3 has 14 residues. The J segment lost 0 bases and the V segment lost 4 bases, leaving 2 bases of the junction unmatched. Germline values: CDR1 MNHEY, CDR2 SVGEGT. The CDR3 DNA, read in part, is TGTGCCAGCAGTTTAGCGGGAAACTCCTACGAG. Its protein is CASSLAGNSYE. The full CDR3 is CASSLAGNSYEQYF.

This clone showed up many times. The read ends 3 residues before the CDR3 terminus; that terminus is restored from the germline J gene. V gene TRBV5-1 combines with J gene TRBJ2-2; TRBD2 agrees at 13 bases. With V trimmed by 4 bases and J by 4 bases, 7 bases remained unmatched. CDR1 SGHRS and CDR2 YFSETQ come from the germline V gene. CDR3 length equals 17 residues. CDR3 in amino acids: CASSPRTSGSTTGELFF. The part of the CDR3 DNA that was read is TGCGCCAGCAGCCCCCGGACTAGCGGGAGCACCACCGGGGAG.

In this sample, this clone turned up many times. The CDR3 end falls 3 residues outside the read, so it is completed with the germline J gene. The chain links TRBV5-6 to TRBJ2-2; 7 bases are shared with TRBD1. The CDR3 runs to 15 residues. CDR1 SGHDT and CDR2 YYEEEE come from the germline V gene. V was pared by 1 base and J by 6 bases, with 6 bases of the junction left unmatched. The CDR3 region is CASSLRDRYPGELFF. The part of the CDR3 DNA that was read is TGTGCCAGCAGCTTGAGGGACAGATACCCCGGGGAG.

This clone occurred many times. Read data end 3 residues before the CDR3 end; the end is taken from the germline J gene. The chain couples TRBV5-1 to TRBJ1-6; D is perhaps TRBD1 (5 bases). V lost 4 bases and J 0 bases, leaving 14 bases between the germline ends. CDR3 size: 17 residues. Germline V gene lookup returns CDR1 SGHRS and CDR2 YFSETQ. CDR3 region: CASSEQVISSYNSPLHF. The sequenced CDR3 bases are TGCGCCAGCAGCGAACAGGTGATAAGCTCCTATAATTCACCC. The whole variable domain, filled in from reference TRBV5-1 and TRBJ1-6, reads KAGVTQTPRYLIKTRGQQVTLSCSPISGHRSVSWYQQTPGQGLQFLFEYFSETQRNKGNFPGRFSGRQFSNSRSEMNVSTLELGDSALYLCASSEQVISSYNSPLHFGNGTRLTVT.

This clone was seen ten or more times. The CDR3 goes on 3 residues after the read ends, and that part is filled in from the germline J gene. This chain joins TRBV12-3 or TRBV12-4 and TRBJ2-7; maybe TRBD2 (5 bases). This CDR3 is built from 14 residues. Trimming took off 7 bases at V and 5 bases at J, with 18 bases between the two ends. The sequenced CDR3 bases are TGTGCCAGCACCTACGTAGTAGCGTGGAACGAG. This gives the protein CASTYVVAWNE. The whole CDR3 protein is CASTYVVAWNEQYF.

This clone has ten or more counts. Read data end 3 residues before the CDR3 end; the end is taken from the germline J gene. The chain is built from TRBV5-1 and TRBJ1-6; 8 bases fit TRBD1. This CDR3 is 15 amino acids long. Trimming at V came to 4 bases and at J to 8 bases, leaving 8 bases not matched to a gene. Germline V gene lookup returns CDR1 SGHRS and CDR2 YFSETQ. The CDR3 region is CASSKETGADSPLHF. The CDR3 DNA, read in part, is TGCGCCAGCAGCAAGGAGACAGGGGCGGATTCACCC.

This clone was observed at least ten times. The read falls 3 residues short of the CDR3 end, and the missing part is taken from the germline J gene. The genes are TRBV6-1 and TRBJ2-7; a weak D match, TRBD1 (5 bases). Trimming took 2 bases from V and 1 from J, leaving 12 bases between them. CDR3 length: 15 residues. Germline CDR1 MNHNS, CDR2 SASEGT. Partial CDR3 DNA: TGTGCCAGCAGTGAATTGGCAGGGTCGTCCTACGAG. As protein: CASSELAGSSYE. The whole CDR3 reads CASSELAGSSYEQYF.

This clone was counted many times. The read is 3 residues too short to cover the CDR3 end, so that end is filled in from the germline J gene. This chain links TRBV18 with TRBJ2-2; 12 bases line up with TRBD2. Germline CDR1 is KGHSH and CDR2 is LQKENI. V trimming: 3 bases; J trimming: 2 bases; junction bases outside the gene matches: 7. The CDR3 is 18 amino acids. The CDR3 loop is CASSPWTSGAQNTGELFF. Partial CDR3 DNA: TGTGCCAGCTCACCCTGGACTAGCGGGGCTCAAAACACCGGGGAG.

This clone was observed at least ten times. The read ends 3 residues early relative to the CDR3; the germline J gene fills the gap. J is TRBJ2-1 and V is TRBV5-1, with TRBD1 matching over 7 bases. The CDR3 loop spans 15 amino acids. V lost 0 bases to trimming and J lost 6 bases; unmatched junction nucleotides: 6. Germline V gene lookup returns CDR1 SGHRS and CDR2 YFSETQ. This CDR3 is CASSLEQGSTNEQFF. The CDR3 bases that were read are TGCGCCAGCAGCTTGGAACAGGGGTCGACCAATGAG.

Many counts were recorded for this clone. The CDR3 end lies 3 residues beyond the end of the read and is filled in from the germline J gene. This chain connects TRBV6-2 or TRBV6-3 to TRBJ2-1, with TRBD2 matching 7 bases. Losses at the gene ends were 4 bases for V and 2 bases for J; bases not matched to a gene: 2. Germline CDR1 MNHEY, CDR2 SVGEGT. The CDR3 consists of 14 residues. CDR3 DNA (partial): TGTGCCAGCAGTTCGGGGGGAACCTACAATGAG. It translates to CASSSGGTYNE. The complete CDR3 sequence is CASSSGGTYNEQFF.

The table lists this clone with many counts. The CDR3 end falls 3 residues outside the read, so it is completed with the germline J gene. The chain employs TRBV19 and TRBJ2-1, with TRBD2 as a possible D gene (7 bases). Trimming removed 3 bases from V and 9 bases from J, with 15 bases in between. The CDR3 has 14 amino acids. CDR1 LNHDA and CDR2 SQIVND come from the germline V gene (reference sequence). The part of the CDR3 DNA that was read is TGTGCCAGTAGTATTATCGGACAGCGGGGTGAG. As protein: CASSIIGQRGE. The full CDR3 is CASSIIGQRGEQFF.

In this sample, this clone turned up many times. The sequence runs out 3 residues before the end of the CDR3; the remainder is reconstructed from the germline J gene. The rearrangement joins TRBV12-5 to TRBJ2-2; 8 positions match TRBD1. This CDR3 has 13 residues. Germline CDR1 reads LGHNT; CDR2 reads FRNRAP. V dropped 7 bases and J dropped 4; count of bases not matched to a gene: 2. CDR3 sequence reads: CASAQGATGELFF. Partial CDR3 DNA: TGTGCTAGTGCCCAGGGGGCCACCGGGGAG.

This clone was seen at least ten times. Read sequence stops 3 residues before the CDR3 end, and the germline J gene provides the missing end. The chain is built from TRBV28 and TRBJ1-5, with TRBD1 as a possible D gene (5 bases). The CDR3 totals 15 residues. V was pared by 4 bases and J by 2 bases, with 12 bases between. Per germline, CDR1 MDHEN and CDR2 SYDVKM. The chain's CDR3 is CASSWGASGNQPQHF. The covered CDR3 bases are TGTGCCAGCAGTTGGGGCGCCAGTGGCAATCAGCCC.

This clone appeared many times. The read is 3 residues too short to cover the CDR3 end, so that end is filled in from the germline J gene. This sequence joins TRBV30 and TRBJ1-2; a weak D match, TRBD1 (6 bases). The CDR3 loop spans 14 amino acids. CDR1 is GTSNPN, CDR2 SVGIG, per germline (reference sequence). The covered CDR3 bases are TGTGCCTGGAGTGCCCTCAACAGGGCTGGAGGC. Translation: CAWSALNRAGG. The complete CDR3 protein is CAWSALNRAGGYTF. The whole variable domain, filled in from reference TRBV30 and TRBJ1-2, reads SQTIHQWPATLVQPVGSPLSLECTVEGTSNPNLYWYRQAAGRGLQLLFYSVGIGQISSEVPQNLSASRPQDRQFILSSKKLLLSDSGFYLCAWSALNRAGGYTFGSGTRLTVV.

This clone came up many times. The CDR3 extends 3 residues past the end of the read, so its final part is completed from the germline J gene. V and J are TRBV12-3 or TRBV12-4 and TRBJ1-5, with unresolved D. The CDR3 loop spans 14 amino acids. Between the trimmed V and J ends, which lost 0 bases and 4 bases, there was a span of 7 bases. The DNA read from the CDR3 is TGTGCCAGCAGTTTAGCGCTAGATAATCAGCCC. Its protein is CASSLALDNQP. In full, the CDR3 is CASSLALDNQPQHF.

Many counts were recorded for this clone. The read falls 3 residues short of the CDR3 end, and the missing part is taken from the germline J gene. The chain uses TRBV7-6 and TRBJ2-7; 10 nucleotides line up with TRBD2. Per the germline V gene, CDR1 is SGHVS and CDR2 is FNYEAQ. After removal of 4 bases from V and 2 bases from J, the junction contained 14 bases not matched to a gene. This CDR3 spans 18 amino acids. The CDR3 loop reads CASSSSGGPWGLAYEQYF. The part of the CDR3 DNA that was read is TGTGCCAGCAGCTCTAGCGGGGGTCCCTGGGGTTTGGCCTACGAG.